This T cell receptor (beta chain) appears in the sequencing data of a study of cytomegalovirus exposure and HLA in healthy donors. With respect to this clone: The antigen is undetermined. The DNA is omitted, as the CDR3 cannot be located on it reliably, and the CDR3 follows TCRdb's listing.

Study-wide points: Productive rates of about 90% or about 30% were seen for most TCR beta V segments in an earlier analysis.

The CDR3 has 21 residues if both end residues are counted. 60 Vbeta and 13 Jbeta primers were used in PCR. Source study methods: Later work found around 72 million unique TCR beta chains, with some 11 million shared. Profiled with immunoSEQ multiplex PCR; TCRdb holds only in-frame clones, not every one. D and trimming come from the DNA, and the V and J calls and clone size come from that table. The sample comprises fewer than 250,000 clones, less than 85% of which are singletons, and around 0.2% rests with the top ten. The sequence derives from a girl aged 2 to 10 in good health and CMV-seronegative. Sequenced input: PBMCs. J is TRBJ2-7 and V is TRBV12-2; TRBD1 reflects the table's D call only, with no check against the DNA. TRBV12-2 represents a pseudogene. The CDR3 protein is CASRVTRDTSSTSGHGYEQYF.